This TCR beta chain was found in a study of CD8+ T cells in alopecia areata. Study background: Tofacitinib continued for 6 to 18 months and was then withheld for 6 months.

Following RNA extraction, reverse transcription yielded cDNA that acted as the sequencing template. TCRdb's table, derived via immunoSEQ multiplex PCR, lists solely in-frame clones and lacks some. The table has 120,000 to 150,000 clones, around 86% seen once. In its sample, this clone is large. What it binds is not known. Study outcomes and limitations: Although TCR sharing was seen in mice, sharing across patients was less clear, possibly for HLA-related reasons. More clonal than normal scalp was lesional scalp, particularly alopecia totalis/universalis.

Trimming cost V 5 bases and J 4 bases, with 6 bases left between them. This CDR3 region has 11 residues. In germline, CDR1 is DFQATT, CDR2 SNEGSKA (reference sequence). Researchers picked out CD4+ and CD8+ T cells from PBMCs by sorting. The TCR was taken from a human donor with alopecia areata. The sequencing used CD8+ T cells sorted from blood, collected at week 0. The chain carries TRBV20-1 and TRBJ2-1; D is ambiguous. The chain's CDR3 is CSADLYNEQFF. The DNA for the CDR3 is TGCAGTGCTGATCTTTACAATGAGCAGTTCTTC.